Below, 10 T cell receptor beta chains from the same sample are listed, as sequenced in a study of blood T cell repertoires in COVID-19. Profiled with immunoSEQ multiplex PCR; TCRdb holds only in-frame clones, not every one. The data hold under 200,000 clones, with around 80% observed a single time. Sequencing used peripheral blood. These receptors came from a woman in her 70s with COVID-19, enrolled during active disease.

The J gene is TRBJ1-1, the V gene TRBV14; no clear D gene. The CDR3 extends over 15 amino acids. V was trimmed by 3 bases and J by 6 bases, leaving 17 bases between them. The germline gives CDR1 SGHDN, CDR2 FVKESK. CDR3: CASSHNSGVFAEAFF. CDR3 bases: TGTGCCAGCAGCCACAATAGCGGGGTGTTCGCTGAAGCTTTCTTT.

This chain links TRBV28 with TRBJ2-5, with 9 nucleotides matching TRBD1. The length of the CDR3 is 16 residues. The germline gives CDR1 MDHEN, CDR2 SYDVKM. V dropped 6 bases and J dropped 6; count of bases not matched to a gene: 14. The CDR3 loop reads CASRSLRTGDFQTQYF. As DNA, the CDR3 is TGTGCCAGCAGGTCTCTAAGGACAGGGGACTTTCAGACCCAGTACTTC.

V and J are TRBV11-2 and TRBJ2-2, with D perhaps matching TRBD2 (5 bases). Germline V gene data show CDR1 as SGHAT and CDR2 as FQNNGV. Trimming shortened V by 7 bases and J by 3 bases, and 15 bases separated the two germline ends. The CDR3 length is 15 residues. CDR3 in DNA: TGTGCCAGCACCCCAGGACTCCACGACACCGGGGAGCTGTTTTTT. Protein sequence: CASTPGLHDTGELFF.

The chain is built from TRBV6-4 and TRBJ2-3; 13 bases are shared with TRBD2. With 6 bases clipped from V and 1 base from J, the junction kept 7 bases outside the gene matches. The CDR3 has 17 residues. Germline loops: CDR1 MRHNA, CDR2 SNTAGT. This CDR3 reads CASSPPGLAGGTDTQYF. CDR3 DNA sequence: TGTGCCAGCAGCCCCCCTGGACTAGCGGGAGGCACAGATACGCAGTATTTT.

The rearrangement links TRBV6-5 to TRBJ2-1, with TRBD1 identical over 8 bases. Germline CDR1 MNHEY, CDR2 SVGAGI. The CDR3 runs to 14 residues. V was clipped by 8 bases and J by 8 bases; unmatched bases: 11. DNA of the CDR3: TGTGCCAGCCGTTGGACAGGGTGGGGCGATGAGCAGTTCTTC. This gives the protein CASRWTGWGDEQFF.

The rearrangement joins TRBV7-3 to TRBJ1-4; possible D gene TRBD1, 5 bases. CDR3 length: 14 residues. Trimming removed 1 base from V and 8 bases from J, with 11 bases in between. Germline CDR1 SGHTA, CDR2 FQGTGA. CDR3 amino acids: CASSLIQDGEKLFF. The DNA of the CDR3 is TGTGCCAGCAGCTTAATACAGGATGGGGAAAAACTGTTTTTT. Full variable domain (rest looked up from reference TRBV7-3 and TRBJ1-4): GAGVSQTPSNKVTEKGKYVELRCDPISGHTALYWYRQSLGQGPEFLIYFQGTGAADDSGLPNDRFFAVRPEGSVSTLKIQRTERGDSAVYLCASSLIQDGEKLFFGSGTQLSVL.

V and J are TRBV5-4 and TRBJ1-6; the match to TRBD1 covers 9 bases. Germline CDR1 and CDR2: SGHNT and YYREEE (reference sequence). This CDR3 spans 15 amino acids. V lost 4 bases and J lost 5; bases outside the gene matches: 4. Here the CDR3 reads CASSQGTGHNSPLHF. CDR3 sequence (DNA): TGTGCCAGCAGCCAAGGGACAGGGCATAATTCACCCCTCCACTTT.

The rearrangement links TRBV6-5 to TRBJ2-3; 8 bases are shared with TRBD2. V was pared by 2 bases and J by 6 bases, with 4 bases of the junction left unmatched. Germline CDR1 is MNHEY and CDR2 is SVGAGI. The length of the CDR3 is 14 residues. The CDR3 sequence: CASSYRGGADTQYF. The CDR3 coding sequence is TGTGCCAGCAGTTACCGGGGGGGGGCTGATACGCAGTATTTT.

The gene calls are TRBV9 and TRBJ1-1; D is perhaps TRBD1 (6 bases). The CDR3 covers 15 residues. CDR1 is SGDLS and CDR2 is YYNGEE in the germline V gene. Between the trimmed V and J ends, which lost 4 bases and 4 bases, there was a span of 17 bases. Here the CDR3 DNA reads TGTGCCAGCAGCAGCCAGGGGTGGGGGAGCACTGAAGCTTTCTTT. Its translation: CASSSQGWGSTEAFF.

J is TRBJ2-1 and V is TRBV2; 13 bases are a match to TRBD2. Germline V gene sequence: CDR1 SNHLY, CDR2 FYNNEI. The CDR3 runs to 14 residues. Germline trimming cut 8 bases from V and 7 bases from J; bases unmatched to any gene: 5. DNA of the CDR3: TGTGCCAGCCTACTAGCGGGGGGGTGGAATGAGCAGTTCTTC. Amino acid sequence: CASLLAGGWNEQFF. Together with reference TRBV2 and TRBJ2-1, the CDR3 gives the full variable domain: EPEVTQTPSHQVTQMGQEVILRCVPISNHLYFYWYRQILGQKVEFLVSFYNNEISEKSEIFDDQFSVERPDGSNFTLKIRSTKLEDSAMYFCASLLAGGWNEQFFGPGTRLTVL.